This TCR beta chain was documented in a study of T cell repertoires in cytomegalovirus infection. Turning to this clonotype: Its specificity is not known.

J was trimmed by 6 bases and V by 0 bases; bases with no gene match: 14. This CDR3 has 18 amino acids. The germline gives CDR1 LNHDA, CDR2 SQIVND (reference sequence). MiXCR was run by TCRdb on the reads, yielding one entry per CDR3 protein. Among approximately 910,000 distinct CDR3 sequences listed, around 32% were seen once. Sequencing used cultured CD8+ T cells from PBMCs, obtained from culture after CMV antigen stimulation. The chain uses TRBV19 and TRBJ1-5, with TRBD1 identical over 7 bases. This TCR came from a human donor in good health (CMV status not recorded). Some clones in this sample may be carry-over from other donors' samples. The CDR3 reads CASSIDPGQDQRSQPQHF. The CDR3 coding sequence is TGTGCCAGTAGTATAGATCCAGGACAGGACCAAAGGAGTCAGCCCCAGCATTTT.